This TCR beta chain was documented in a study of shared clonotypes between healthy human individuals. The CDR3 has 13 amino acids. CDR1 and CDR2 (germline): GTSNPN, SVGIG (reference sequence). V shed 2 bases and J shed 4 bases, with 11 bases lying between them. Generated by immunoSEQ multiplex PCR, the TCRdb table keeps only in-frame clones and is missing some. The table includes approximately 470,000 clones, around 73% detected once. The receptor was isolated from a middle-aged woman in good health. Some clones in this sample may be carry-over from other donors' samples. The chain combines TRBV30 with TRBJ1-1; the D is unclear. Sequenced input: PBMCs. CDR3 DNA: TGTGCCTGGAGTTTGGGCGCGAGCACTGAAGCTTTCTTT. This translates into CAWSLGASTEAFF. Combining the CDR3 with reference TRBV30 and TRBJ1-1 gives the whole variable domain SQTIHQWPATLVQPVGSPLSLECTVEGTSNPNLYWYRQAAGRGLQLLFYSVGIGQISSEVPQNLSASRPQDRQFILSSKKLLLSDSGFYLCAWSLGASTEAFFGQGTRLTVV.